This TCR beta chain was found in a study of shared clonotypes between healthy human individuals. CDR3 size: 15 residues. The V and J ends lost 2 bases and 4 bases, in that order; junction bases with no gene match: 5. CDR1 is MNHNY and CDR2 is SVGAGI in the germline V gene (reference sequence). Here immunoSEQ multiplex PCR was the method, and the copy in TCRdb shows in-frame clones only, minus some. The sample includes about 980,000 clones, around three quarters of them seen just once. The sequence derives from a man between 18 and 29 years old in good health. What was sequenced was memory CD4+ T cells sorted from blood. Subset defined: CD45RA-negative fraction. V and J are TRBV6-6 and TRBJ2-7, with TRBD2 identical over 10 bases. The CDR3: CASSYSGRAGYEQYF. CDR3 in DNA: TGTGCCAGCAGTTACAGCGGGAGGGCGGGGTACGAGCAGTACTTC.